The T cell receptor (beta chain) described here comes from a study of blood T cell repertoires in COVID-19. This table comes from immunoSEQ multiplex PCR, and its TCRdb copy is limited to in-frame clones, with some not included. The sample records 210,000 or so clones, under 85% being singletons. This clone was counted a few times. This CDR3 contains 14 residues. V lost 7 bases and J 1 base, leaving 13 bases between the germline ends. CDR1 and CDR2 (germline): LNHDA, SQIVND (reference sequence). Sequencing was done on a sample of peripheral blood. V usage is TRBV19 and J usage is TRBJ1-1, with D unclear. The clonotype originates from a woman aged 25 to 39 with COVID-19, enrolled during active disease. The chain's CDR3 is CASTRLVRNTEAFF. For the CDR3, the DNA is TGTGCCAGTACCCGACTGGTTAGGAACACTGAAGCTTTCTTT. Supplemented by reference TRBV19 and TRBJ1-1, the full variable domain reads DGGITQSPKYLFRKEGQNVTLSCEQNLNHDAMYWYRQDPGQGLRLIYYSQIVNDFQKGDIAEGYSVSREKKESFPLTVTSAQKNPTAFYLCASTRLVRNTEAFFGQGTRLTVV.